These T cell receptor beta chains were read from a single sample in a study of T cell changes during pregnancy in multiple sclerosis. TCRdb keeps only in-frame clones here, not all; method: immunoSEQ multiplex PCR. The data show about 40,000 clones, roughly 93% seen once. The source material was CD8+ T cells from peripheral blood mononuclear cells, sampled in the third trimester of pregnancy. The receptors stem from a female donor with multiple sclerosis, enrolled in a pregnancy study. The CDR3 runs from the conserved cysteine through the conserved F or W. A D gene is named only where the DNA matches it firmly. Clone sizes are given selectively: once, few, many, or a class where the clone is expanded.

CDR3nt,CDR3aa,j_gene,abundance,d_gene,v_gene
TGCGCCAGCAGCCAAGAGACCCGCGGGACAGGGTCTCAGTCACCCCTCCACTTT,CASSQETRGTGSQSPLHF,TRBJ1-6,-,TRBD1,TRBV4-1
TGTGCCAGCAGCTTGGGTCGGAACACTGAAGCTTTCTTT,CASSLGRNTEAFF,TRBJ1-1,few,-,TRBV5-6
TGCGCCAGCGGAGGAGACCACCCCCAGTACTTC,CASGGDHPQYF,TRBJ2-5,-,-,TRBV4-1
TGTGCCAGCAGCTTAGGGGGGAGGTCGAGCATTCAGTACTTC,CASSLGGRSSIQYF,TRBJ2-4,-,-,TRBV7-9
TGTGCCAGCAGTGACACCCCACAGGGTTCGGTCTATGGCTACACCTTC,CASSDTPQGSVYGYTF,TRBJ1-2,-,-,TRBV6-4
TGTGCCAGCAGCCCACAGACCGGGGAGCTGTTTTTT,CASSPQTGELFF,TRBJ2-2,-,-,TRBV7-9
TGTGCCAGCAGGCCACTACAGGAAGAGACCCAGTACTTC,CASRPLQEETQYF,TRBJ2-5,-,-,TRBV11-1
TGTGCCAGCAGCGTAGAAACAGGGGGAGCAGGAGAGACCCAGTACTTC,CASSVETGGAGETQYF,TRBJ2-5,-,TRBD1,TRBV9
TGTGCCAGCAGCGTAGGCCTAGCGGGGGGAACCCCCTCCTACAATGAGCAGTTCTTC,CASSVGLAGGTPSYNEQFF,TRBJ2-1,once,TRBD2,TRBV9
TGTGCCACTACAAGGGACAGGGGTTCCTACAATGAGCAGTTCTTC,CATTRDRGSYNEQFF,TRBJ2-1,-,TRBD1,TRBV15
TGTGCCAGCAGCTTCGGGACAGGTGAAATTCAGTACTTC,CASSFGTGEIQYF,TRBJ2-7,-,TRBD1,TRBV5-6
TGTGCCAGCAGCTCTCCAGGGACAGGGACTGAAGCTTTCTTT,CASSSPGTGTEAFF,TRBJ1-1,-,TRBD1,TRBV7-9
TGCGCCAGCAGCCAAGAACCAGGGGCGAACACTGAAGCTTTCTTT,CASSQEPGANTEAFF,TRBJ1-1,-,-,TRBV4-1
TGCGCCAGCAGCCCCCGGGAAGGTTCGGGTTACGAGCAGTACTTC,CASSPREGSGYEQYF,TRBJ2-7,-,-,TRBV5-1
TGTGCCAGCAGCTTGATGAGACAGGGGCGCAATGAGCAGTTCTTC,CASSLMRQGRNEQFF,TRBJ2-1,-,TRBD1,TRBV7-3
TGTGCCAGCAGCTCATCAGGGGTCGAGCAGTACTTC,CASSSSGVEQYF,TRBJ2-7,-,-,TRBV13
TGTGCCTGGAGTTCTCGGGAAATCAATCAGCCCCAGCATTTT,CAWSSREINQPQHF,TRBJ1-5,-,-,TRBV30
TGTGCCAGCAGCCCCGGGACAGGGTTTTACGAGCAGTACTTC,CASSPGTGFYEQYF,TRBJ2-7,medium-sized,TRBD1,TRBV5-6
TGTGCCAGCAGCGAGTGGACAGGGGGATTCTCTGGGGCCAACGTCCTGACTTTC,CASSEWTGGFSGANVLTF,TRBJ2-6,-,TRBD1,TRBV9
TGTGCCAGCAGTAATGGACTAGGCGGCACCGATACGCAGTATTTT,CASSNGLGGTDTQYF,TRBJ2-3,-,TRBD2,TRBV6-5
TGTGCCAGCAGCTTGGAGGGGACTGAAGCTTTCTTT,CASSLEGTEAFF,TRBJ1-1,-,-,TRBV5-5
TGTGCCAGCAGCTTAGCAGGGGGCACAGATACGCAGTATTTT,CASSLAGGTDTQYF,TRBJ2-3,-,-,TRBV7-3
TGCAGTGTGGACAGATACACTGAAGCTTTCTTT,CSVDRYTEAFF,TRBJ1-1,-,-,TRBV20-1
TGTGCCAGCAGTTACCCGCGGACCGGGACAAGTGAAAAACTGTTTTTT,CASSYPRTGTSEKLFF,TRBJ1-4,-,-,TRBV6-6
TGTGCCATCAGTGATCTAGCGGGGGATGGAGGGAACACCGGGGAGCTGTTTTTT,CAISDLAGDGGNTGELFF,TRBJ2-2,-,TRBD2,TRBV10-3
TGTGCCAGCAGGGCTGGGACGGGGGACCTAACTGAAGCTTTCTTT,CASRAGTGDLTEAFF,TRBJ1-1,-,-,TRBV2
TGTGCCAGCAGTGAATTCAACGAGGGGGCAAGGGAGACCCAGTACTTC,CASSEFNEGARETQYF,TRBJ2-5,once,TRBD1,TRBV25-1
TGTGCCAGCCCGGGACTAGAGGCGGAGACCCAGTACTTC,CASPGLEAETQYF,TRBJ2-5,-,TRBD2,TRBV2
TGTGCCAGCAGTTACTCTGGGGGGAAGCTGGTCTATGGCTACACCTTC,CASSYSGGKLVYGYTF,TRBJ1-2,-,-,TRBV6-5
TGTGCCACCAGCACGGACAGGCGGAACACTGAAGCTTTCTTT,CATSTDRRNTEAFF,TRBJ1-1,-,TRBD1,TRBV15
TGTGCCTGCCGCGGTGTCGGGGAGTCCGGGGAGCTGTTTTTT,CACRGVGESGELFF,TRBJ2-2,few,-,TRBV30
TGTGCCAGCAGTCTCACAGGGGGCAATCAGCCCCAGCATTTT,CASSLTGGNQPQHF,TRBJ1-5,-,TRBD1,TRBV27
TGTGCCAGCAGCCCTGGCAGTACCAATGAGCAGTTCTTC,CASSPGSTNEQFF,TRBJ2-1,-,-,TRBV6-5
TGTGCCAGCAGCTTAGCCCCACTAGCGGAGGAGACCCAGTACTTC,CASSLAPLAEETQYF,TRBJ2-5,-,TRBD2,TRBV7-9
TGTGCCAGCAGCTTAGCCAAGCGCATTTCACCCCTCCACTTT,CASSLAKRISPLHF,TRBJ1-6,once,-,TRBV7-9
TGTGCCACCAGCAGAGAAGAAGGGGATGGCTACACCTTC,CATSREEGDGYTF,TRBJ1-2,-,-,TRBV15
TGTGCCAGCAGCTTAGAGGGAGGGTACGAGCAGTACTTC,CASSLEGGYEQYF,TRBJ2-7,-,TRBD2,TRBV11-3
TGTGCCGCATCGACAGGGGATTACACCGGGGAGCTGTTTTTT,CAASTGDYTGELFF,TRBJ2-2,-,TRBD1,TRBV7-8
TGCGCCAGCAGCCAAGGGGGGGATCAGCCCCAGCATTTT,CASSQGGDQPQHF,TRBJ1-5,-,-,TRBV4-1
TGTGCCAGCAGTGAAGAGGGGGGACAGGGTAATCAGCCCCAGCATTTT,CASSEEGGQGNQPQHF,TRBJ1-5,medium-sized,TRBD1,TRBV6-1
TGTGCCAGTAGTATCTCGGCGGGGGGGCCTGAGACCCAGTACTTC,CASSISAGGPETQYF,TRBJ2-5,-,TRBD2,TRBV19
TGTGCCAGTAGTACCGGGACAGGCTCCTACGAGCAGTACTTC,CASSTGTGSYEQYF,TRBJ2-7,-,TRBD1,TRBV19
TGTGCCAGTAGTCAGGGGGCTCAGCCCCAGCATTTT,CASSQGAQPQHF,TRBJ1-5,-,TRBD1,TRBV19
TGTGCTAGTGGTTTGCCCCGGGGCAAGAACACAGGGTATAGCAATCAGCCCCAGCATTTT,CASGLPRGKNTGYSNQPQHF,TRBJ1-5,-,-,TRBV12-5
TGTGCCAGTAGTATGGCTGCGAACACCGGGGAGCTGTTTTTT,CASSMAANTGELFF,TRBJ2-2,-,-,TRBV19
TGTGCCAGCAGCTCCGGGACTAGCGGGGGGGGCCCCGGGGAGCTGTTTTTT,CASSSGTSGGGPGELFF,TRBJ2-2,-,TRBD2,TRBV5-4
TGTGCCAGCAGCTACCGGGACAGTCAAAATTCACCCCTCCACTTT,CASSYRDSQNSPLHF,TRBJ1-6,-,TRBD1,TRBV5-5
TGTGCCAGCAGCGTTATCAGGGCCTCGGGTAATGAAAAACTGTTTTTT,CASSVIRASGNEKLFF,TRBJ1-4,-,-,TRBV7-9
TGTGCCACCCACGAGGGGGACAGGACGGAGACCCAGTACTTC,CATHEGDRTETQYF,TRBJ2-5,-,TRBD1,TRBV15
TGTGCCAGCAGCGAATACCCCGGGACTAGCGGGAATTACGAGCAGTACTTC,CASSEYPGTSGNYEQYF,TRBJ2-7,-,TRBD2,TRBV5-5
TGCGCCAGCAGCCAAATAGTAGCGGAAAACACAGATACGCAGTATTTT,CASSQIVAENTDTQYF,TRBJ2-3,-,-,TRBV4-1
TGTGCCAGCAGCTTAGGGTCCGGTGGTCTCAGGCACAATGAGCAGTTCTTC,CASSLGSGGLRHNEQFF,TRBJ2-1,-,-,TRBV7-9
TGTGCCTGGAGTACCCCGGGACAGGGGGGAGTAGAGACCCAGTACTTC,CAWSTPGQGGVETQYF,TRBJ2-5,-,TRBD1,TRBV30
TGTGCCAGTAGTATGGGGGGACTAGCGGGGAGCTCCTACAATGAGCAGTTCTTC,CASSMGGLAGSSYNEQFF,TRBJ2-1,-,TRBD2,TRBV19
TGTGCCAGCAGTGAGGGACACACAAATCAGCCCCAGCATTTT,CASSEGHTNQPQHF,TRBJ1-5,-,-,TRBV6-1
TGTGCCAGCAGTCACGACACCTACGAGCAGTACTTC,CASSHDTYEQYF,TRBJ2-7,once,-,TRBV7-9
TGTGCCAGCAGCGGTGATAGTGGCTACACCTTC,CASSGDSGYTF,TRBJ1-2,-,-,TRBV11-2
TGTGCCAGTAGCCCATACCGGGGGACTAATGAAAAACTGTTTTTT,CASSPYRGTNEKLFF,TRBJ1-4,-,-,TRBV19
TGTGCCAGCAGCGTAGAGGGCAGGGGGATGGAGACCCAGTACTTC,CASSVEGRGMETQYF,TRBJ2-5,-,TRBD1,TRBV9